The rows below give T cell receptor beta chains drawn from one sample of a study of blood T cell repertoires in COVID-19. Produced via immunoSEQ multiplex PCR; TCRdb's table is partial and in-frame only. The sample consists of hundreds of thousands of clones, around 80% of them appearing once. Material: PBMCs or T cells enriched from blood (not recorded which). The receptors were sampled from a young man with acute COVID-19. The CDR3 runs from the conserved cysteine through the conserved F or W. Fields, in order: D gene, V gene, clone size, J gene, CDR3 protein. The D gene is left open where the match is weak. Not every row has a clone size; where given, it reads once, few, many or a size class.

d_gene: TRBD2
v_gene: TRBV5-1
abundance: NA
j_gene: TRBJ2-5
CDR3aa: CASRLIRAEGLSFGETQYF

d_gene: NA
v_gene: TRBV5-4
abundance: NA
j_gene: TRBJ1-1
CDR3aa: CASSLAPGTEAFF

d_gene: NA
v_gene: TRBV11-1
abundance: NA
j_gene: TRBJ1-5
CDR3aa: CASSPGVWQPQHF

d_gene: NA
v_gene: TRBV6-5
abundance: NA
j_gene: TRBJ1-6
CDR3aa: CASSYYMSSYNSPLHF

d_gene: TRBD1
v_gene: TRBV2
abundance: NA
j_gene: TRBJ1-1
CDR3aa: CASGTGGTEAFF

d_gene: NA
v_gene: TRBV6-1
abundance: NA
j_gene: TRBJ1-5
CDR3aa: CASSEQAGSIQPQHF

d_gene: NA
v_gene: TRBV7-3
abundance: NA
j_gene: TRBJ2-7
CDR3aa: CASSSPPGEQYF

d_gene: NA
v_gene: TRBV12-3/TRBV12-4
abundance: once
j_gene: TRBJ1-2
CDR3aa: CAESGEASGGYTF

d_gene: TRBD2
v_gene: TRBV9
abundance: NA
j_gene: TRBJ2-1
CDR3aa: CASSANSGLAGVYEQFF

d_gene: NA
v_gene: TRBV12-3/TRBV12-4
abundance: once
j_gene: TRBJ2-3
CDR3aa: CASSPTGDTQYF

d_gene: TRBD1
v_gene: TRBV28
abundance: few
j_gene: TRBJ1-4
CDR3aa: CASSLGQAGVGEKLFF

d_gene: NA
v_gene: TRBV28
abundance: NA
j_gene: TRBJ2-3
CDR3aa: CASSLPLADTQYF

d_gene: TRBD2
v_gene: TRBV4-1
abundance: NA
j_gene: TRBJ2-7
CDR3aa: CASSQVGGQDYEQYF

d_gene: NA
v_gene: TRBV6-4
abundance: NA
j_gene: TRBJ2-7
CDR3aa: CASSLRGGYEQYF

d_gene: TRBD1
v_gene: TRBV6-5
abundance: NA
j_gene: TRBJ1-2
CDR3aa: CASSYSQGARWVGYTF

d_gene: NA
v_gene: TRBV14
abundance: NA
j_gene: TRBJ1-6
CDR3aa: CASSPRGNSPLHF

d_gene: TRBD1
v_gene: TRBV5-6
abundance: NA
j_gene: TRBJ1-1
CDR3aa: CASSLLTGQGSTEAFF

d_gene: TRBD1
v_gene: TRBV5-1
abundance: NA
j_gene: TRBJ2-3
CDR3aa: CASTFTGQADTDTQYF

d_gene: TRBD2
v_gene: TRBV3-1/TRBV3-2
abundance: few
j_gene: TRBJ2-3
CDR3aa: CASSRTSGGTTDTQYF

d_gene: NA
v_gene: TRBV19
abundance: NA
j_gene: TRBJ1-3
CDR3aa: CATADWQSGNTIYF

d_gene: NA
v_gene: TRBV9
abundance: NA
j_gene: TRBJ2-3
CDR3aa: CASAWTHDTDTQYF

d_gene: NA
v_gene: TRBV6-5
abundance: NA
j_gene: TRBJ1-1
CDR3aa: CASSLGGAEAFF

d_gene: TRBD1
v_gene: TRBV19
abundance: NA
j_gene: TRBJ1-5
CDR3aa: CASIAQGSRQPQHF

d_gene: NA
v_gene: TRBV5-5
abundance: NA
j_gene: TRBJ2-1
CDR3aa: CASSSPSGVISYEQFF

d_gene: NA
v_gene: TRBV7-3
abundance: NA
j_gene: TRBJ2-7
CDR3aa: CASSPAGFDEQYF

d_gene: TRBD1
v_gene: TRBV19
abundance: many
j_gene: TRBJ2-1
CDR3aa: CASSTQGQLGNNEQFF

d_gene: TRBD1
v_gene: TRBV10-2
abundance: NA
j_gene: TRBJ2-7
CDR3aa: CASSSGGPKYF

d_gene: NA
v_gene: TRBV15
abundance: NA
j_gene: TRBJ2-7
CDR3aa: CATSRGGGTAYEQYF

d_gene: TRBD1
v_gene: TRBV4-1
abundance: NA
j_gene: TRBJ1-5
CDR3aa: CASSPGTGALLGQPQHF

d_gene: NA
v_gene: TRBV5-5
abundance: few
j_gene: TRBJ2-7
CDR3aa: CASSLGQSAYEQYF

d_gene: NA
v_gene: TRBV4-1
abundance: NA
j_gene: TRBJ2-5
CDR3aa: CASSQVGTGQETQYF

d_gene: TRBD1
v_gene: TRBV11-2
abundance: NA
j_gene: TRBJ2-5
CDR3aa: CASSDRGLGQETQYF

d_gene: TRBD2
v_gene: TRBV10-1
abundance: NA
j_gene: TRBJ2-1
CDR3aa: CASSESELAGPIRLNEQFF